One and the same sample provided the 9 T cell receptor beta chains below, sequenced in a study of blood T cell repertoires in COVID-19. The protocol was immunoSEQ multiplex PCR, while the TCRdb copy is restricted to in-frame clones and leaves out a portion. The sample consists of around 280,000 clones, around 87% of them appearing once. The sequencing input was peripheral blood. The receptors shown here come from a man aged 65-85 years with acute or convalescent COVID-19.

The chain is built from TRBV7-9 and TRBJ2-3; 9 nucleotides agree with TRBD2. V trimming: 5 bases; J trimming: 2 bases; junction bases outside the gene matches: 11. Germline assignment: CDR1 SEHNR and CDR2 FQNEAQ (reference sequence). The CDR3 loop spans 17 amino acids. CDR3 protein: CASSPAFAGGPTDTQYF. DNA of the CDR3: TGTGCCAGCAGCCCGGCATTCGCGGGAGGGCCCACAGATACGCAGTATTTT. The variable domain in full, with the rest retrieved from reference TRBV7-9 and TRBJ2-3, is DTGVSQNPRHKITKRGQNVTFRCDPISEHNRLYWYRQTLGQGPEFLTYFQNEAQLEKSRLLSDRFSAERPKGSFSTLEIQRTEQGDSAMYLCASSPAFAGGPTDTQYFGPGTRLTVL.

This chain joins TRBV5-4 and TRBJ2-7, with TRBD2 as a possible D gene (6 bases). V gave up 3 bases and J gave up 5 bases, with 15 bases separating them. CDR1 and CDR2 (germline): SGHNT, YYREEE (reference sequence). CDR3 size: 14 residues. CDR3 amino acids: CASSWGGRNDEQYF. The CDR3 bases are TGTGCCAGCAGCTGGGGAGGCAGGAACGACGAGCAGTACTTC.

The chain is built from TRBV5-1 and TRBJ1-6, with D perhaps TRBD1 (6 bases). The CDR3 runs 14 residues. Trimming took 0 bases from V and 9 from J, leaving 10 bases between them. Germline loops: CDR1 SGHRS, CDR2 YFSETQ. CDR3 protein: CASSLGTDTSPLHF. The DNA for the CDR3 is TGCGCCAGCAGCTTGGGGACAGATACTTCACCCCTCCACTTT.

The rearrangement links TRBV28 to TRBJ2-1; 9 bases map to TRBD1. Germline V gene sequence: CDR1 MDHEN, CDR2 SYDVKM. J lost 0 bases, V lost 4 bases, and 7 bases had no gene match. This CDR3 region has 17 residues. Written as DNA, the CDR3 is TGTGCCAGCAGTTCCTACAGGGGGCCCAGCTCCTACAATGAGCAGTTCTTC. This encodes CASSSYRGPSSYNEQFF.

The J gene is TRBJ2-2, the V gene TRBV7-3, with D perhaps TRBD1 (5 bases). CDR1 is SGHTA and CDR2 is FQGTGA in the germline V gene. V lost 5 bases and J lost 4, with 23 bases in between. The length of the CDR3 is 18 residues. This chain's CDR3 is CASSLLPRQTVITGELFF. The CDR3 DNA reads as TGTGCCAGCAGCCTCTTACCTAGACAGACAGTAATCACCGGGGAGCTGTTTTTT.

The rearrangement joins TRBV6-4 to TRBJ1-5, with unresolved D. Looked up from germline, CDR1 is MRHNA and CDR2 is SNTAGT. V was clipped by 4 bases and J by 6 bases, with 10 bases between them. The CDR3 covers 13 residues. The CDR3 coding sequence is TGTGCCAGCAGTGGGCAGGAGGGTCAGCCCCAGCATTTT. Protein product: CASSGQEGQPQHF.

The gene calls are TRBV6-1 and TRBJ1-1, with D perhaps TRBD1 (6 bases). The CDR3 spans 15 residues. From germline, CDR1 is MNHNS and CDR2 SASEGT. V was trimmed by 3 bases and J by 5 bases, leaving 16 bases between them. CDR3 loop: CASSDRVGGTTEAFF. The CDR3 DNA is TGTGCCAGCAGTGATAGGGTTGGGGGCACGACTGAAGCTTTCTTT.

This clone was recorded only once. The gene calls are TRBV21-1 and TRBJ2-1; the table's D call, TRBD1, has no DNA check behind it. TRBV21-1 represents a pseudogene. The CDR3 has 13 amino acids. The CDR3, as DNA: TGTGCCAGCACCTGGACAGGCTTTAATGAGCAGTTCTTC. This encodes CASTWTGFNEQFF.

The V gene is TRBV5-5, the J gene TRBJ1-1; 12 nucleotides line up with TRBD1. This CDR3 has 18 residues. Germline trimming cut 0 bases from V and 0 bases from J; bases unmatched to any gene: 6. In germline, CDR1 is SGHKS, CDR2 YYEKEE (reference sequence). CDR3 sequence (DNA): TGTGCCAGCAGCTTGGTAGGGACAGGGGGCTTTCTGAACACTGAAGCTTTCTTT. Encoded protein: CASSLVGTGGFLNTEAFF.